Below are 15 T cell receptor beta chains sequenced from a single sample in a study of shared clonotypes between healthy human individuals. Libraries were prepared by immunoSEQ multiplex PCR; TCRdb keeps only in-frame clonotypes and omits some of them. This sample has a few million clones, with approximately 92% found just once. CD8 cells classed as naive were CD45RO-negative and positively selected for CCR7, excluding terminally differentiated effector memory CD45RA+ cells. Sequencing was carried out using naive CD8+ T cells from PBMCs. The receptors shown here come from a man aged 18-30 years in good health. Some clones in this sample may be carry-over from other donors' samples.

Comments on this clone: This sample includes further DNA sequences coding for the same CDR3. The chain is built from TRBV4-3 and TRBJ2-3; no clear D gene. The CDR3 spans 13 residues. From germline, CDR1 is LGHNA and CDR2 YSLEER. Trimming left V 3 bases short and J 4 bases short, with 8 bases between. The CDR3 spells CASSQDLADTQYF. In nucleotides, the CDR3 is TGCGCCAGCAGCCAGGATCTAGCAGATACGCAGTATTTT.

The chain carries TRBV7-9 and TRBJ2-7, with 8 positions matching TRBD2. V gave up 3 bases and J gave up 5 bases; unmatched junction bases: 6. Looked up from germline, CDR1 is SEHNR and CDR2 is FQNEAQ (reference sequence). The CDR3 has 14 residues. CDR3 sequence reads: CASSLHGTRDEQYF. CDR3 nucleotide sequence: TGTGCCAGCAGCTTGCACGGGACTAGAGACGAGCAGTACTTC.

The gene calls are TRBV29-1 and TRBJ1-1; the D gene is possibly TRBD1 (6 bases). The length of the CDR3 is 15 residues. Germline V gene sequence: CDR1 SQVTM, CDR2 ANQGSEA. The ends were cut back, 2 bases at V and 3 bases at J, with 16 bases in the middle. The CDR3 region is CSVEHPQGRHTEAFF. Here the CDR3 DNA reads TGCAGCGTTGAACATCCACAGGGTAGGCACACTGAAGCTTTCTTT.

The rearrangement links TRBV5-8 to TRBJ1-3; 7 bases are a match to TRBD1. V dropped 7 bases and J dropped 0; count of bases not matched to a gene: 13. This CDR3 is built from 17 residues. Germline V gene lookup returns CDR1 SGHTS and CDR2 YDEGEE. CDR3 region: CASLVPGQTISGNTIYF. CDR3 bases: TGTGCCAGCTTAGTGCCGGGACAGACGATCTCTGGAAACACCATATATTTT.

The J gene is TRBJ2-7, the V gene TRBV6-5, with D possibly being TRBD2 (5 bases). V shed 1 base and J shed 6 bases, with 10 bases lying between them. From germline, CDR1 is MNHEY and CDR2 SVGAGI. The CDR3 runs to 13 residues. The CDR3 DNA reads as TGTGCCAGCAGTTACTTGAGAGGGTCCGAGCAGTACTTC. Translation gives CASSYLRGSEQYF.

The rearrangement links TRBV27 to TRBJ2-2, with D perhaps TRBD1 (5 bases). Germline V lookup: CDR1 MNHEY, CDR2 SMNVEV (reference sequence). CDR3 size: 16 residues. V lost 2 bases to trimming and J lost 7 bases, with 17 bases between them. The CDR3 spells CASSLQWAGYGGELFF. The CDR3 DNA is TGTGCCAGCAGTTTACAATGGGCAGGGTATGGCGGGGAGCTGTTTTTT.

The chain recombines TRBV11-2 with TRBJ2-1, with TRBD2 matching over 10 bases. This CDR3 is built from 17 residues. CDR1 and CDR2 from the germline V gene are SGHAT and FQNNGV. The V and J ends lost 5 bases and 4 bases, in that order; junction bases with no gene match: 11. CDR3 DNA sequence: TGTGCCAGCAGCCCCTCACGGACTAGCGGAGGATACAATGAGCAGTTCTTC. This gives the protein CASSPSRTSGGYNEQFF.

Notes on this clone: Other nucleotide sequences from this sample produce the same CDR3. V usage is TRBV27 and J usage is TRBJ1-5; tentatively, D is TRBD1 (6 bases). This CDR3 contains 14 residues. With 6 bases removed from V and 7 bases from J, the gap between germline ends came to 16 bases. Looked up from germline, CDR1 is MNHEY and CDR2 is SMNVEV (reference sequence). The CDR3 sequence: CASSPVGGGQPQHF. The CDR3 nucleotides read TGTGCCAGCAGCCCGGTAGGGGGAGGCCAGCCCCAGCATTTT.

With respect to this clone: A junction boundary mismatches the germline segment, possibly from a read error. The V and J genes are TRBV14 and TRBJ2-3, with D perhaps matching TRBD1 or TRBD2 (6 bases each). Germline V gene data show CDR1 as SGHDN and CDR2 as FVKESK. The CDR3 totals 13 residues. The CDR3 loop is CSLFRGHHDTQYF. In nucleotides, the CDR3 is TGCTCGCTCTTTCGGGGGCACCACGATACGCAGTATTTT.

V is TRBV7-9 and J is TRBJ2-2; possibly TRBD1 for D (6 bases). The germline V gene has CDR1 SEHNR and CDR2 FQNEAQ (reference sequence). The ends were cut back, 4 bases at V and 3 bases at J, with 15 bases in the middle. The CDR3 is made up of 16 amino acids. Written as DNA, the CDR3 is TGTGCCAGCAGCTCTAAACACAGGGATGACACCGGGGAGCTGTTTTTT. Its translation is CASSSKHRDDTGELFF.

V is TRBV27 and J is TRBJ2-7; 8 positions match TRBD1. Germline trimming cut 6 bases from V and 1 base from J; bases unmatched to any gene: 11. The length of the CDR3 is 16 residues. The germline CDR1 and CDR2 sequences are MNHEY and SMNVEV (reference sequence). The CDR3 spells CASRPLTGAGSYEQYF. In DNA, the CDR3 is TGTGCCAGCAGACCACTGACAGGGGCAGGATCCTACGAGCAGTACTTC.

The rearrangement joins TRBV10-2 to TRBJ1-5, with D hard to call. The CDR3 spans 15 residues. Germline values: CDR1 WSHSY, CDR2 SAAADI. Trimming cost V 0 bases and J 3 bases, with 9 bases left between them. CDR3 sequence: CASSESMPDNQPQHF. The CDR3, as DNA: TGCGCCAGCAGTGAGTCGATGCCAGACAATCAGCCCCAGCATTTT.

A remark on this clone: A read error may be the cause here, since a much bigger clone is one base away. In the same sample, other DNA sequences code for this CDR3. The chain combines TRBV11-3 with TRBJ1-1; no firm D call. The germline CDR1 and CDR2 sequences are SGHNT and YENEEA. The CDR3 spans 13 residues. Trimming left V 1 base short and J 0 bases short, with 3 bases between. The chain's CDR3 is CASSLGVNTEAFF. CDR3 DNA sequence: TGTGCCAGCAGCTTAGGGGTGAACACTGAAGCTTTCTTT.

This rearrangement joins TRBV28 to TRBJ1-5, with D unresolved. The length of the CDR3 is 14 residues. Germline V gene data show CDR1 as MDHEN and CDR2 as SYDVKM. The V and J ends lost 4 bases and 1 base respectively, with 8 bases between them. The CDR3 DNA follows: TGTGCCAGCAGTTCCCTATTAAGCAATCAGCCCCAGCATTTT. As protein: CASSSLLSNQPQHF.

The chain links TRBV5-4 to TRBJ2-5; 10 nucleotides match TRBD1. Germline V gene lookup returns CDR1 SGHNT and CDR2 YYREEE (reference sequence). The CDR3 extends over 15 amino acids. V lost 2 bases, J lost 4 bases, and 5 bases stayed unmatched. CDR3 nucleotide sequence: TGTGCCAGCAGCTTCTTAAGGACAGGGGGAGAGACCCAGTACTTC. Its protein is CASSFLRTGGETQYF.